This is a list of T cell receptor beta chains from one sample in a study of blood T cell repertoires in COVID-19. Sequencing used immunoSEQ multiplex PCR; TCRdb keeps in-frame clones, though not all of them. The sample yields 310,000 or so clones, about nine tenths seen once. Input material: peripheral blood. The source of these receptors is a woman younger than 45 with COVID-19, enrolled during active disease. Each CDR3 is given with its conserved first and last residue. The D gene is left open where the match is weak. Only part of the rows carry a size: once, few, many, or a class if the clone is expanded.

TGTGCCATTCCCACAGGGGGCTCGACAGATACGCAGTATTTT | CAIPTGGSTDTQYF | TRBD1 | - | TRBJ2-3 | TRBV2
TGTGCCAGCACCGCGGGGGTTGGCAATCAGCCCCAGCATTTT | CASTAGVGNQPQHF | - | once | TRBJ1-5 | TRBV6-6
TGTGCCAGCAGCGTAGGCGGGATCTCCTACGAGCAGTACTTC | CASSVGGISYEQYF | - | - | TRBJ2-7 | TRBV9
TGTGCCAGTAAAGCGGAACAGGGAGTAGGAAATTCACCCCTCCACTTT | CASKAEQGVGNSPLHF | - | - | TRBJ1-6 | TRBV19
TGTGCCAGCAGCGGGGGACTAGCGGGAGCCTTCTATGAGCAGTTCTTC | CASSGGLAGAFYEQFF | TRBD2 | - | TRBJ2-1 | TRBV9
TGCACCAGCAGCCAAGGGGAGGGACAGGGTCTTTATGGCTACACCTTC | CTSSQGEGQGLYGYTF | - | - | TRBJ1-2 | TRBV1
TGCGCCAGCAGCTTGCGCAGGGGGCAAACTGAAGCTTTCTTT | CASSLRRGQTEAFF | TRBD1 | - | TRBJ1-1 | TRBV5-1
TGTGCCAGCCGGGACAGGGAAGAGACCCAGTACTTC | CASRDREETQYF | - | - | TRBJ2-5 | TRBV21-1
TGTGCCAGCAGCGTCACAGGGAATCCGACAGATACGCAGTATTTT | CASSVTGNPTDTQYF | - | - | TRBJ2-3 | TRBV9
TGTGCCACCAGTGGGACAGGGGGATTGGCTGAAGCTTTCTTT | CATSGTGGLAEAFF | TRBD1 | - | TRBJ1-1 | TRBV24-1
TGTGCCAGCAGCCCAAAGGCCGGGGGGCACATGGGGCAGTATTTT | CASSPKAGGHMGQYF | - | - | TRBJ2-3 | TRBV7-8
TGTGCCTGGAGTCGTTCCCGGGACAGGGGGCGAACTAATGAAAAACTGTTTTTT | CAWSRSRDRGRTNEKLFF | TRBD1 | - | TRBJ1-4 | TRBV30
TGTGCCAGCAGTTCGACAGGTTATGGGAACACTGAAGCTTTCTTT | CASSSTGYGNTEAFF | - | - | TRBJ1-1 | TRBV27
TGTGCCAGCAGCTTAGTGCGGGAGGCCCCCACAGATACGCAGTATTTT | CASSLVREAPTDTQYF | TRBD2 | - | TRBJ2-3 | TRBV7-6
TGTGCCAGCAGTAGGGGGACCCATGAGCAGTTCTTC | CASSRGTHEQFF | - | - | TRBJ2-1 | TRBV27
TGTGCCAGCAGTTTAGTAGGAGGTGGCAATCAGCCCCAGCATTTT | CASSLVGGGNQPQHF | - | once | TRBJ1-5 | TRBV28
TGTGCCAGCAGTTTAAATGGGGAGGGTAATGAAAAACTGTTTTTT | CASSLNGEGNEKLFF | - | - | TRBJ1-4 | TRBV28
TGTGCCAGCAGCCAAAGGGCGGAAGGGGGCCAAGAGACCCAGTACTTC | CASSQRAEGGQETQYF | - | - | TRBJ2-5 | TRBV7-9
TGTGCCAGCAGCTTGGCCGGGACACAAGAGACCCAGTACTTC | CASSLAGTQETQYF | - | - | TRBJ2-5 | TRBV5-4
TGCGCCAGCAGCTTAACTAGCGGGTCCTACGAGCAGTACTTC | CASSLTSGSYEQYF | TRBD2 | - | TRBJ2-7 | TRBV5-1
TGTGCCTGGAGTCGCGGGGGGGGCGCAACTAATGAAAAACTGTTTTTT | CAWSRGGGATNEKLFF | - | - | TRBJ1-4 | TRBV30
TGTGCCAGCAGCTTGGCGCGGGAGGGCGGTGAGCAGTACTTC | CASSLAREGGEQYF | TRBD2 | - | TRBJ2-7 | TRBV5-6